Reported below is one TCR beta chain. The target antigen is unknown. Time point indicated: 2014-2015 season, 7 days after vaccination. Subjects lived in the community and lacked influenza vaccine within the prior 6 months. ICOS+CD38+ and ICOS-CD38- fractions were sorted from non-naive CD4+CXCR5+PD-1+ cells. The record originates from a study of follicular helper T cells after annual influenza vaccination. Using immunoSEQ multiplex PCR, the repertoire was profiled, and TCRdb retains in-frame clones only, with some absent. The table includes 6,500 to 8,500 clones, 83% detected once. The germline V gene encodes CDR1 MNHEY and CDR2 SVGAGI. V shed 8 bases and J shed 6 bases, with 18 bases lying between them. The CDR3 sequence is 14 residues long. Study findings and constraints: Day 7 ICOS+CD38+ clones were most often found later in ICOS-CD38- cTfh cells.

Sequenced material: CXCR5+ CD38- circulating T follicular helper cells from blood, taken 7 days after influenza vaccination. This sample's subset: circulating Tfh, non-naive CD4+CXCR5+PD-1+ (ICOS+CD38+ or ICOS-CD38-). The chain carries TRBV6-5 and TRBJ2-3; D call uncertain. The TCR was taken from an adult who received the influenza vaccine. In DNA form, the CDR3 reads TGTGCCAGCGGAGTCCCAGGTACGAGGGATACGCAGTATTTT. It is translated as CASGVPGTRDTQYF.